Included here is one TCR beta chain sequence, with context. The sample originates from a study of blood T cell repertoires in COVID-19. As for the study in general: The United States, Italy and Spain supplied acute and convalescent COVID-19 samples.

Only in-frame clones appear in the TCRdb table, and some are missing; sequencing was by immunoSEQ multiplex PCR. Among 140,000 to 150,000 clones listed, around three quarters were seen once. Trimming took 0 bases from V and 9 from J; bases not matched to a gene: 8. This CDR3 contains 15 residues. From germline, CDR1 is KGHSY and CDR2 FQNENV. Sequencing input: peripheral blood. This chain uses TRBV16 with TRBJ2-1, with 7 bases that match TRBD1. The receptor was isolated from a man aged 50 to 59 with active or convalescent COVID-19. In DNA form, the CDR3 reads TGTGCCAGCAGCCAATCCGCGCAGGGGGTGGGTGAGCAGTTCTTC. Translation gives CASSQSAQGVGEQFF.